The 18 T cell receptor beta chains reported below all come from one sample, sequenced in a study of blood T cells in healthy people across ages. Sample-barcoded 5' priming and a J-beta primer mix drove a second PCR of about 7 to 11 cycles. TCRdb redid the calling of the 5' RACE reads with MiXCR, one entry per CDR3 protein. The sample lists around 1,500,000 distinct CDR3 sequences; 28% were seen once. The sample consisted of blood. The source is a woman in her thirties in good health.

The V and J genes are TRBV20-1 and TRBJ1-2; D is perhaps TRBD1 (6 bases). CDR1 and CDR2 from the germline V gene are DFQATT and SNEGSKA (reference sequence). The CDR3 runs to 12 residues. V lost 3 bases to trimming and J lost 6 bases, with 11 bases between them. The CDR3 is CSARRGGHGYTF. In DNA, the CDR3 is TGCAGTGCTAGGCGGGGGGGCCATGGCTACACCTTC.

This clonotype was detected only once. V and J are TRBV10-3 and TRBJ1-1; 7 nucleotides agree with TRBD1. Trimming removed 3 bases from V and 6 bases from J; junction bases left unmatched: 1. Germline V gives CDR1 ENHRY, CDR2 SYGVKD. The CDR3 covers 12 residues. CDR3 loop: CAISDQGAEAFF. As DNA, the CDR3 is TGTGCCATCAGTGATCAGGGGGCTGAAGCTTTCTTT.

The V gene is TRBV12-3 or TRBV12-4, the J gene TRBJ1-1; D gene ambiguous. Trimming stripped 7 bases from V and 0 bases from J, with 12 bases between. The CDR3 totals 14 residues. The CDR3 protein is CASTRGQVNTEAFF. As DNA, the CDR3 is TGTGCCAGCACCCGCGGGCAGGTGAACACTGAAGCTTTCTTT.

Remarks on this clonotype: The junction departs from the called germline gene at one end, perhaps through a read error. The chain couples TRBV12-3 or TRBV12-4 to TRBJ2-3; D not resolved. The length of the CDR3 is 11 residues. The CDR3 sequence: CASSFADAQYF. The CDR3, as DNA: TGTGCCAGCAGTTTTGCAGATGCGCAGTATTTT.

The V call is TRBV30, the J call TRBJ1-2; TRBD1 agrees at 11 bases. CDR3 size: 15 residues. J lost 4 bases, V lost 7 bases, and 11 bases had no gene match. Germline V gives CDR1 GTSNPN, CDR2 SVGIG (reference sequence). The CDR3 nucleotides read TGTGCCTCTCCCCCCGGGACAGGGGGTAGCTATGGCTACACCTTC. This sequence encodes CASPPGTGGSYGYTF. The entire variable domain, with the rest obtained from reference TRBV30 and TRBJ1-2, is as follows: SQTIHQWPATLVQPVGSPLSLECTVEGTSNPNLYWYRQAAGRGLQLLFYSVGIGQISSEVPQNLSASRPQDRQFILSSKKLLLSDSGFYLCASPPGTGGSYGYTFGSGTRLTVV.

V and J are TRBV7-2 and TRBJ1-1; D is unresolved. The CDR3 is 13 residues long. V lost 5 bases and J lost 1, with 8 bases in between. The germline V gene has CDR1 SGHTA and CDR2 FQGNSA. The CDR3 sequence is CASSRRENTEAFF. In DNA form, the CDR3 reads TGTGCCAGCAGCCGGAGGGAGAACACTGAAGCTTTCTTT. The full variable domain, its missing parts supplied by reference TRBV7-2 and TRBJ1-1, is GAGVSQSPSNKVTEKGKDVELRCDPISGHTALYWYRQSLGQGLEFLIYFQGNSAPDKSGLPSDRFSAERTGGSVSTLTIQRTQQEDSAVYLCASSRRENTEAFFGQGTRLTVV.

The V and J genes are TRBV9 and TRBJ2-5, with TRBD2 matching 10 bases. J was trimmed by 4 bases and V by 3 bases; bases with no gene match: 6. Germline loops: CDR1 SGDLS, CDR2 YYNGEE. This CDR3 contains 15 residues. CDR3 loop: CASSASGGGIETQYF. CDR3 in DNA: TGTGCCAGCAGCGCCAGCGGGGGGGGTATAGAGACCCAGTACTTC.

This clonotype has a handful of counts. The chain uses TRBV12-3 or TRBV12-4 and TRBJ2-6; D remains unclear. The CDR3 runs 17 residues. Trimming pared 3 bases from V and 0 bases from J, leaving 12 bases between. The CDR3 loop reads CASSFIRRLSGANVLTF. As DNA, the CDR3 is TGTGCCAGCAGTTTTATTAGGCGGCTCTCTGGGGCCAACGTCCTGACTTTC.

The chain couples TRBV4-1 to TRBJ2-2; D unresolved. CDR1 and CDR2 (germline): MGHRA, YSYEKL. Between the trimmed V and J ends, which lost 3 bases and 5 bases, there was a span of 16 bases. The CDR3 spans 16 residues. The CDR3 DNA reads TGCGCCAGCAGCCATCCTGGTTTGTTAAGGACCGGGGAGCTGTTTTTT. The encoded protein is CASSHPGLLRTGELFF.

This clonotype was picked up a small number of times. The CDR3 loop reads CAISESLDSLATNEKLFF. In DNA, the CDR3 is TGTGCCATCAGTGAGTCCCTGGACAGCCTTGCAACTAATGAAAAACTGTTTTTT. The V and J genes are TRBV10-3 and TRBJ1-4; TRBD1 might be the D (6 bases). CDR3 length: 18 amino acids. Per germline, CDR1 ENHRY and CDR2 SYGVKD. V dropped 0 bases and J dropped 0 bases, with 14 bases sitting between them.

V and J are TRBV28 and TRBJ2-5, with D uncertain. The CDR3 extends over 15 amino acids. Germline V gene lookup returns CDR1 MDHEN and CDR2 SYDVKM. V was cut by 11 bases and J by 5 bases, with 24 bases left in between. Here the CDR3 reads CAGGPKGSPVETQYF. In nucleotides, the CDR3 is TGTGCCGGCGGCCCAAAGGGATCGCCCGTGGAGACCCAGTACTTC. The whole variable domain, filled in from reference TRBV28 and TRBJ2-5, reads DVKVTQSSRYLVKRTGEKVFLECVQDMDHENMFWYRQDPGLGLRLIYFSYDVKMKEKGDIPEGYSVSREKKERFSLILESASTNQTSMYLCAGGPKGSPVETQYFGPGTRLLVL.

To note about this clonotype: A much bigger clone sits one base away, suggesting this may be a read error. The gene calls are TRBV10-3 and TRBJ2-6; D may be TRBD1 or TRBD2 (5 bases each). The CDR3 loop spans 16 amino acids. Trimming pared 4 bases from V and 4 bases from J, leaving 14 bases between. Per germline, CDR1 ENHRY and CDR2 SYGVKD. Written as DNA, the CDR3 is TGTGCCATCAGTGGGGGACGGTCCGCCGGGGCCAACGTCCTGACTTTC. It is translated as CAISGGRSAGANVLTF.

CDR3 protein: CASSSGQYMTDTQYF. The CDR3 DNA sequence: TGCGCCAGCAGCTCAGGACAGTATATGACAGATACGCAGTATTTT. This chain joins TRBV5-1 and TRBJ2-3, with D tentatively TRBD1 (6 bases). CDR3 length: 15 amino acids. V lost 3 bases to trimming and J lost 3 bases, with 14 bases between them. Per germline, CDR1 SGHRS and CDR2 YFSETQ.

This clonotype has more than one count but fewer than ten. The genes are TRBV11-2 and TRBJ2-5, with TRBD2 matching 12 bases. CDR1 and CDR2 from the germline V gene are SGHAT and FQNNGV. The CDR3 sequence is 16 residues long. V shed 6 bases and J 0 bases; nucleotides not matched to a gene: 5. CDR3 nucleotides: TGTGCCAGCAGGCCTACTAGCGGGGGGAACCAAGAGACCCAGTACTTC. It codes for CASRPTSGGNQETQYF.

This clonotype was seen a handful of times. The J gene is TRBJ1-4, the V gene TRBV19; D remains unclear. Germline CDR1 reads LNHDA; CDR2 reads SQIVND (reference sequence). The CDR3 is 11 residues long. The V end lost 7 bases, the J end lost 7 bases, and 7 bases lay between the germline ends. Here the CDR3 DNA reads TGTGCCAGTACCTCTCGTGAAAAACTGTTTTTT. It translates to CASTSREKLFF. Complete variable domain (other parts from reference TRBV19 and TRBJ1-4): DGGITQSPKYLFRKEGQNVTLSCEQNLNHDAMYWYRQDPGQGLRLIYYSQIVNDFQKGDIAEGYSVSREKKESFPLTVTSAQKNPTAFYLCASTSREKLFFGSGTQLSVL.

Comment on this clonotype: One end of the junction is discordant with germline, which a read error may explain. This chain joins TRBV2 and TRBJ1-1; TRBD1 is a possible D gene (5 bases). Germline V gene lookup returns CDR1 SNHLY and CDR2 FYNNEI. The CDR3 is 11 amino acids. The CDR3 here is CASSEAGQAFF. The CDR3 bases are TGTGCTAGCAGTGAAGCGGGACAAGCTTTCTTT.

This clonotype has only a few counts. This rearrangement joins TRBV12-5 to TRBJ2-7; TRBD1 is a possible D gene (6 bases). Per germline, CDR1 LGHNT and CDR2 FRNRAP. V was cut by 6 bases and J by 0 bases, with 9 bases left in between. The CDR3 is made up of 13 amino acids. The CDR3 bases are TGTGCTAGTGGCCAGGGGACCTCCTACGAGCAGTACTTC. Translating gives CASGQGTSYEQYF.

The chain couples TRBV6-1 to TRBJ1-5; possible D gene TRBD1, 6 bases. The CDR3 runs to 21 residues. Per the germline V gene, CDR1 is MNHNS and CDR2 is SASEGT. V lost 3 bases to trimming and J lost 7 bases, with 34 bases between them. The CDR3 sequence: CASSDPLGAYRADIAKQPQHF. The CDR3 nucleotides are TGTGCCAGCAGTGACCCTCTGGGAGCGTACAGGGCTGATATAGCAAAGCAGCCCCAGCATTTT.